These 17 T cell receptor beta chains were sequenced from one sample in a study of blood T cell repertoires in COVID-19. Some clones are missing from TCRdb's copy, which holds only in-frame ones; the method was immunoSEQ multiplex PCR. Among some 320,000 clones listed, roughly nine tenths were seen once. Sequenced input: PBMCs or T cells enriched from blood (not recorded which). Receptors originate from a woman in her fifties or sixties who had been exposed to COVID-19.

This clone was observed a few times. The CDR3 DNA is TGTGCCACCGGGACAGGGCGTGATTATACCGGGGAGCTGTTTTTT. Its protein is CATGTGRDYTGELFF. The chain is built from TRBV24-1 and TRBJ2-2; 9 nucleotides line up with TRBD1. CDR1 is KGHDR and CDR2 is SFDVKD in the germline V gene. With V trimmed by 9 bases and J by 5 bases, 9 bases remained unmatched. The CDR3 runs 15 residues.

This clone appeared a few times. CDR3 loop: CASSSQSFSGGAAEPQHF. CDR3 in DNA: TGTGCCAGCAGTTCTCAAAGCTTCTCAGGGGGCGCGGCGGAGCCCCAGCATTTT. The chain carries TRBV28 and TRBJ1-5, with 8 nucleotides matching TRBD1. V lost 4 bases and J lost 8; bases outside the gene matches: 19. CDR1 is MDHEN, CDR2 SYDVKM, per germline. CDR3 length: 18 residues.

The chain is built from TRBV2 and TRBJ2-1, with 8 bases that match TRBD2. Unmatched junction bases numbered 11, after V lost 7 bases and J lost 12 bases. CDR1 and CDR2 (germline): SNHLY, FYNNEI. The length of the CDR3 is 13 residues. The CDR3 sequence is CASTTESGGLQFF. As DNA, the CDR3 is TGTGCCAGCACAACTGAGAGCGGGGGCCTGCAGTTCTTC.

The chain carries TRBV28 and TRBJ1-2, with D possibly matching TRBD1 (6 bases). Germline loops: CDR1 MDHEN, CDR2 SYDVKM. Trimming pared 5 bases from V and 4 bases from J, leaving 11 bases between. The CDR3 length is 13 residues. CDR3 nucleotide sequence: TGTGCCAGCAGTCTTATAGGGGGCTATGGCTACACCTTC. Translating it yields CASSLIGGYGYTF.

DNA of the CDR3: TGTGCCAGCCGCGGGGATAGTTATAATTCACCCCTCCACTTT. Amino acids: CASRGDSYNSPLHF. The rearrangement links TRBV27 to TRBJ1-6, with D uncertain. V lost 8 bases and J 4 bases, leaving 12 bases between the germline ends. CDR1 and CDR2 (germline): MNHEY, SMNVEV (reference sequence). This CDR3 has 14 residues.

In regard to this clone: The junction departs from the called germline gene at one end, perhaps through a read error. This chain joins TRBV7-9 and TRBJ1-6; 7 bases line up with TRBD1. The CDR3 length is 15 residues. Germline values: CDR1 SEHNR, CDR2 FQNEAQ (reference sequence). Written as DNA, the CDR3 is TGTGCCAGCAGCATAGCCGGGACAGCTAATTCACCCCTCCACTTT. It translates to CASSIAGTANSPLHF.

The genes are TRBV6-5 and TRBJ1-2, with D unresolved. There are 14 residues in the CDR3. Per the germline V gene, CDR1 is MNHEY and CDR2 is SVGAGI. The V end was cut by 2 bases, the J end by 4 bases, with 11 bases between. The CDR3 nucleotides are TGTGCCAGCAGTTACGCCGGGGTAGGCTATGGCTACACCTTC. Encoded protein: CASSYAGVGYGYTF.

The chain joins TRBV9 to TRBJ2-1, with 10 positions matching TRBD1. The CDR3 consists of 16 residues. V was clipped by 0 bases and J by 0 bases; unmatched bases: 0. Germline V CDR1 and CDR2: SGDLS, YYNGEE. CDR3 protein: CASSVGTGGSYNEQFF. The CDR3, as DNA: TGTGCCAGCAGCGTAGGGACAGGGGGCTCCTACAATGAGCAGTTCTTC.

For the CDR3, the DNA is TGTGCCAGCGGTTCAAGGCGGGAAAAACTGTTTTTT. It translates to CASGSRREKLFF. The chain joins TRBV3-1 (or the pseudogene TRBV3-2) to TRBJ1-4, with D unresolved. Germline CDR1 LGHDT, CDR2 YNNKEL (reference sequence). V gave up 8 bases and J gave up 8 bases, with 12 bases separating them. This CDR3 contains 12 residues.

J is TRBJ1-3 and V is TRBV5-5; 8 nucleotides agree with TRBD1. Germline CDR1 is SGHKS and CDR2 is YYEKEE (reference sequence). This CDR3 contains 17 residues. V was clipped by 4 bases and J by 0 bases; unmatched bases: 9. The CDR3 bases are TGTGCCAGCAGCCTTAACCCAGGGGGCATCTCTGGAAACACCATATATTTT. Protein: CASSLNPGGISGNTIYF. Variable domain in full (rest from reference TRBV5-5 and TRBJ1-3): DAGVTQSPTHLIKTRGQQVTLRCSPISGHKSVSWYQQVLGQGPQFIFQYYEKEERGRGNFPDRFSARQFPNYSSELNVNALLLGDSALYLCASSLNPGGISGNTIYFGEGSWLTVV.

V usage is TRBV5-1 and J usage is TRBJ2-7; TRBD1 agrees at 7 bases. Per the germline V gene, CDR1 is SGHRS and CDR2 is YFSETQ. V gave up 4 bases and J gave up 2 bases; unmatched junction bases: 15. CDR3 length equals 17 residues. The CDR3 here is CASSIKGAVGNAYEQYF. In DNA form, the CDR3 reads TGCGCCAGCAGCATAAAGGGGGCAGTGGGGAACGCCTACGAGCAGTACTTC. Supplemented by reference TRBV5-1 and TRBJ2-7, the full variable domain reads KAGVTQTPRYLIKTRGQQVTLSCSPISGHRSVSWYQQTPGQGLQFLFEYFSETQRNKGNFPGRFSGRQFSNSRSEMNVSTLELGDSALYLCASSIKGAVGNAYEQYFGPGTRLTVT.

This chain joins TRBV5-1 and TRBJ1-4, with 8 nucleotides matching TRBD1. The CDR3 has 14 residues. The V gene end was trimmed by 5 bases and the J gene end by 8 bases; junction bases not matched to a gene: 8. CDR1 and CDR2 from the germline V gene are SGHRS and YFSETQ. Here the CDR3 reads CASSKDRAREKLFF. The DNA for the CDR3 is TGCGCCAGCAGTAAGGACAGGGCACGGGAAAAACTGTTTTTT. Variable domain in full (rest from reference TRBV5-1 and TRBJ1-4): KAGVTQTPRYLIKTRGQQVTLSCSPISGHRSVSWYQQTPGQGLQFLFEYFSETQRNKGNFPGRFSGRQFSNSRSEMNVSTLELGDSALYLCASSKDRAREKLFFGSGTQLSVL.

The chain's CDR3 is CASSAAGITNTGELFF. Written as DNA, the CDR3 is TGTGCCAGCAGCGCTGCAGGAATAACGAACACCGGGGAGCTGTTTTTT. The V gene is TRBV3-1 (or the pseudogene TRBV3-2), the J gene TRBJ2-2; D gene uncertain. This CDR3 contains 16 residues. Germline CDR1 is LGHDT and CDR2 is YNNKEL (reference sequence). V was pared by 5 bases and J by 0 bases, with 13 bases between.

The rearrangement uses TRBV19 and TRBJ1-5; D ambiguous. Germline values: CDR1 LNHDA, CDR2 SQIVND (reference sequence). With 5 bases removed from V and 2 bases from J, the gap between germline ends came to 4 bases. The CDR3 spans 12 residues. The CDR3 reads CASSQGNQPQHF. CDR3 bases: TGTGCCAGTAGTCAGGGCAATCAGCCCCAGCATTTT.

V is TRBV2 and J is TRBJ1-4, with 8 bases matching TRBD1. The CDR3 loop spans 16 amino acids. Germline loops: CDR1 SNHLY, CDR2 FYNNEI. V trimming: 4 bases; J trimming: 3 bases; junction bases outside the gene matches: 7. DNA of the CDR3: TGTGCCAGCAGTGTACATCGGGACAGGCCTAATGAAAAACTGTTTTTT. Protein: CASSVHRDRPNEKLFF. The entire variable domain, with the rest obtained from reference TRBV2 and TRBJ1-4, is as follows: EPEVTQTPSHQVTQMGQEVILRCVPISNHLYFYWYRQILGQKVEFLVSFYNNEISEKSEIFDDQFSVERPDGSNFTLKIRSTKLEDSAMYFCASSVHRDRPNEKLFFGSGTQLSVL.

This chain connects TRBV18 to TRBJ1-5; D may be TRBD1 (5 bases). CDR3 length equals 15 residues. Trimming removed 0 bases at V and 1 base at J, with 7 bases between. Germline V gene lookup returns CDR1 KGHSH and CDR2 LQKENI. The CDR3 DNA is TGTGCCAGCTCACCACCAACAGGCAGCAATCAGCCCCAGCATTTT. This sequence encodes CASSPPTGSNQPQHF.

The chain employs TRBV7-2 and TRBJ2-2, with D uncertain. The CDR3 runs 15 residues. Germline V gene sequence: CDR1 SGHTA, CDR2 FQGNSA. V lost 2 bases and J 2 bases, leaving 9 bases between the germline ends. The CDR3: CASSLTQLNTGELFF. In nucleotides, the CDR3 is TGTGCCAGCAGCTTAACACAGCTAAACACCGGGGAGCTGTTTTTT.